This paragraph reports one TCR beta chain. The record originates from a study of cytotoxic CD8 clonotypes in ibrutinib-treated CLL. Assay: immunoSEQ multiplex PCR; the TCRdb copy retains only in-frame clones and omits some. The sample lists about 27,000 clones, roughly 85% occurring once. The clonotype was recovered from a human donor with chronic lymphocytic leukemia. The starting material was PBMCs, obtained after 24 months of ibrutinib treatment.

CDR3 coding DNA: TGTGCCAGCAGCTATTCCCCGGGACAGGGCTTCCAAGAGACCCAGTACTTC. Translating it yields CASSYSPGQGFQETQYF. The chain joins TRBV7-3 to TRBJ2-5, with TRBD1 matching over 9 bases. Germline V lookup: CDR1 SGHTA, CDR2 FQGTGA. V gave up 4 bases and J gave up 1 base; unmatched junction bases: 10. The CDR3 has 17 amino acids.